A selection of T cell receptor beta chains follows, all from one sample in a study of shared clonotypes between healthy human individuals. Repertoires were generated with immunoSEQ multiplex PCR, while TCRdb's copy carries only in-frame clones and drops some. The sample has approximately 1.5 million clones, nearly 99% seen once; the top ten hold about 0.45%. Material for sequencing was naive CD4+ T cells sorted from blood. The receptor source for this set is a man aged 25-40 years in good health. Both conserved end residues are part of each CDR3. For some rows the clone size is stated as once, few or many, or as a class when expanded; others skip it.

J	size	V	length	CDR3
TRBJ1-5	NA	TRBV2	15	CASSEALRVNQPQHF
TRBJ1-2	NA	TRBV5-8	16	CASSLVGTGNNYGYTF
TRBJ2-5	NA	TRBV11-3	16	CASSQRAGGPSETQYF
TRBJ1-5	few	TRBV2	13	CASRTDRNQPQHF
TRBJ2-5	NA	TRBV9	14	CASSSRAYQETQYF
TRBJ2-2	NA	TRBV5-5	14	CASKGLAVTGELFF
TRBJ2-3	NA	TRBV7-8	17	CASSLRGTGARTDTQYF
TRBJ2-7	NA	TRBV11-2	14	CASTGQGRTYEQYF
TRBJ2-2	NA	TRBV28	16	CASTPTQGAGTGELFF
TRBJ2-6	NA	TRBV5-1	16	CATTLGGSSGANVLTF
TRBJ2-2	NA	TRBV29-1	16	CSVDRDREICTGELFF
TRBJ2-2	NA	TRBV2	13	CASSDDWTGELFF
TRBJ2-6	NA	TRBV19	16	CASSIGGARGANVLTF
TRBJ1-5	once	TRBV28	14	CASNYLGGNQPQHF
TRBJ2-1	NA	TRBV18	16	CASSPFSAISNHEQFF
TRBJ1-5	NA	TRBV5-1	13	CASSGEGGQPQHF
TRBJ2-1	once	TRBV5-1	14	CASSSGTSSDEQFF
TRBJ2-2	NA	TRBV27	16	CASSSSLGLLTGELFF
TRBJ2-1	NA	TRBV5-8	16	CASSPTRGASYNEQFF
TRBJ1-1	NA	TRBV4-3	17	CASSQDLQGYRNTEAFF
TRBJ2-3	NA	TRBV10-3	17	CAIRGPEGQGLWDTQYF
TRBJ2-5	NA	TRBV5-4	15	CASSLGRGGVETQYF
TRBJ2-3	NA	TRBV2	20	CASSDVRLAGGLPGTDTQYF
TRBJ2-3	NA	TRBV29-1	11	CSVAEADTQYF
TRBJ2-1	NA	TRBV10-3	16	CAISDIPGRTNNEQFF
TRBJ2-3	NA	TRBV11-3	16	CASSPKRQGGTDTQYF
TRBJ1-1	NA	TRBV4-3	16	CASSQGQGVGTAEAFF
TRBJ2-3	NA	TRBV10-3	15	CAIRDPGRRTDTQYF
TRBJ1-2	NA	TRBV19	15	CASKDPGQGIYGYTF
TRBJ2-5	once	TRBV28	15	CASLPLLGPQETQYF
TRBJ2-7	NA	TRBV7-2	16	CASSLVPGQGNYEQYF
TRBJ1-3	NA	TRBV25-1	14	CASTVTGPGNTIYF
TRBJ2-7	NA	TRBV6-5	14	CASSYLPASYEQYF
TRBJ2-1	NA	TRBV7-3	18	CASSSSTSGRARGNEQFF
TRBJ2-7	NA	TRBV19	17	CASSILGLAGDRDEQYF
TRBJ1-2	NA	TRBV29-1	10	CSAGDYGYTF
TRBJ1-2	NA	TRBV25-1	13	CATKWTGGHGYTF
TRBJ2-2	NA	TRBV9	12	CASSPLAGELFF
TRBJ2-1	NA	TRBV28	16	CASSPSLGVPYNEQFF
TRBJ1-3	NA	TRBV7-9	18	CASSFELNRPRSGNTIYF
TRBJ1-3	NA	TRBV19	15	CASSTGTGSGNTIYF
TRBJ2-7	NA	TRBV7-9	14	CASSLRAGGNEQYF
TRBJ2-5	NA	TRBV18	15	CASSPPSLAGETQYF
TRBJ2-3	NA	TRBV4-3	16	CASSQDSFGGSDTQYF
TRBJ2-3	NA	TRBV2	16	CASSLREGGTTDTQYF
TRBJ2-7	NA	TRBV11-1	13	CASSSRRLYEQYF
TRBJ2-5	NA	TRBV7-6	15	CASSYTSGSHQTQYF
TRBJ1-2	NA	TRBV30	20	CAWNTFSIIPPARSGYGYTF
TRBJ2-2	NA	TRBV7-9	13	CASSLGASGELFF
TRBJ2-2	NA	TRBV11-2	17	CASSRGRGTGNTGELFF
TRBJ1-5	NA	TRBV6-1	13	CASSANHPPPQHF
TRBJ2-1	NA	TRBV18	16	CASSPLQSSPDNEQFF
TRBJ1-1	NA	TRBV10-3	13	CAISGGESTEAFF